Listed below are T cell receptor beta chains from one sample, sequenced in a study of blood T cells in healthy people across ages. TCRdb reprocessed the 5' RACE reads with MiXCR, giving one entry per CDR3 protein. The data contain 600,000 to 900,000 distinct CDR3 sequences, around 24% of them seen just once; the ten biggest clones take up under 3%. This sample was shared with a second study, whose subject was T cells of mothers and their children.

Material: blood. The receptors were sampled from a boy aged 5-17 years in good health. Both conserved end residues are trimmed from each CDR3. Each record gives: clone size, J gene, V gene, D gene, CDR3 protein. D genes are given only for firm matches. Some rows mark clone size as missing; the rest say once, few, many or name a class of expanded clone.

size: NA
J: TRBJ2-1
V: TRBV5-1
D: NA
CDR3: ASSFVSRAVYNEQF

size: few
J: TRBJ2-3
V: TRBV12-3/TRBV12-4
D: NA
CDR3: ASSRLGDLDTQY

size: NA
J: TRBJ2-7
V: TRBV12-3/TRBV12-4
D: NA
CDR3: ASSLSGLRPFVYEQY

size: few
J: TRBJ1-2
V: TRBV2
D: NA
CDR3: ASWSLGIYGYT

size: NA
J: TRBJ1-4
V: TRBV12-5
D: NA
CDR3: ASGRGPKLEKLF

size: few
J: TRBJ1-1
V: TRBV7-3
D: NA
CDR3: ASSLRGSPNTEAF

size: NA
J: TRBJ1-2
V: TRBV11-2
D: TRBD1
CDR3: ASSFTGTGGDGYT

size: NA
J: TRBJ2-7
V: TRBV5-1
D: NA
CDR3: ASSVDTNYEQY

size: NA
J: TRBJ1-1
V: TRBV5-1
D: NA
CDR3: ASNPTGQNTEAF

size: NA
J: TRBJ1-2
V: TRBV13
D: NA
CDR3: ASSFQQGFDGYT

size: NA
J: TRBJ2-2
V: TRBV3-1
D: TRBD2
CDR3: ASSQDPGGTGELF

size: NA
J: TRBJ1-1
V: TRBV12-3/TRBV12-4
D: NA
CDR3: ASSLREVGRAF

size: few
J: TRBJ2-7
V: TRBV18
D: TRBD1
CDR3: ASSPGAGTVFSGEQY

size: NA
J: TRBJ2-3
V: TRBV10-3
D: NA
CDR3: AISDDRSLSGTDTQY

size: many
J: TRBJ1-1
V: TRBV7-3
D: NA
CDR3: ASSLGGGNTEAF

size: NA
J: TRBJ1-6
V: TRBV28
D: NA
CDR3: ASSLGPKSSYNSPLH

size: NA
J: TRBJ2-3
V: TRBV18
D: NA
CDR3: ASSPGTGGADTQY

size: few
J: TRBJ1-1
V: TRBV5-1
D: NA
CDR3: ASSPPLSGNTEAF